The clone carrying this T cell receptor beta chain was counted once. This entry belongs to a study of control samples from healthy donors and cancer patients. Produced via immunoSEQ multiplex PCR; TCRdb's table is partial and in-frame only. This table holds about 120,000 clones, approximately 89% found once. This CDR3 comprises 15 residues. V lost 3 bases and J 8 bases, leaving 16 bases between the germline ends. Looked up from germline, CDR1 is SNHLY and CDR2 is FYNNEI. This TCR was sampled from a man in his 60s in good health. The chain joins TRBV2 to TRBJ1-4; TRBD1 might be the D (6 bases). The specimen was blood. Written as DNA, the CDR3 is TGTGCCAGCAGTGATCCGGAGGAGGGGGACGAAAAACTGTTTTTT. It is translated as CASSDPEEGDEKLFF.